This entry lists 2 T cell receptor beta chains sequenced from one sample in a study of blood T cell repertoires in COVID-19. Profiling relied on immunoSEQ multiplex PCR, and the TCRdb table lists in-frame clones only, not all of them. The sample lists some 210,000 clones, approximately 91% seen once, with roughly 6.5% in the top ten. Material for sequencing was peripheral blood. The receptor source for this set is a man in his sixties who had recovered from COVID-19.

This chain uses TRBV19 with TRBJ1-1; no firm D call. CDR1 is LNHDA, CDR2 SQIVND, per germline (reference sequence). Trimming stripped 9 bases from V and 5 bases from J, with 19 bases between. This CDR3 comprises 14 residues. CDR3 sequence (DNA): TGTGCCAGCACCGTAACCTTAACTGCTACTGAAGCTTTCTTT. It codes for CASTVTLTATEAFF.

V and J are TRBV7-3 and TRBJ2-5, with TRBD2 matching 8 bases. CDR3 length: 14 amino acids. J lost 7 bases, V lost 5 bases, and 9 bases had no gene match. Germline assignment: CDR1 SGHTA and CDR2 FQGTGA. CDR3 coding DNA: TGTGCCAGCAGCCCGGGGGGGTCCCCTCGGACCCAGTACTTC. The encoded protein is CASSPGGSPRTQYF.